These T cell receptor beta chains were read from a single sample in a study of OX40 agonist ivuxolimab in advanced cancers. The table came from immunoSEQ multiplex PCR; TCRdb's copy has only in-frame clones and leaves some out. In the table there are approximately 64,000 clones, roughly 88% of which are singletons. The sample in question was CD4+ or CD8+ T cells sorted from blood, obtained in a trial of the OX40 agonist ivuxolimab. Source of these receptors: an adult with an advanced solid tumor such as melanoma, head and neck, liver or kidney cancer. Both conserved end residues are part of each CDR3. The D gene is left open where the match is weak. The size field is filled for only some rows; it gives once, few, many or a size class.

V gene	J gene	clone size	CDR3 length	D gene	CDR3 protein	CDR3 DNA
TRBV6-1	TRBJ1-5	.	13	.	CASSDTDNQPQHF	TGTGCCAGCAGTGATACAGATAATCAGCCCCAGCATTTT
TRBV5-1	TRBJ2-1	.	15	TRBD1	CASSLGDRGYNEQFF	TGCGCCAGCAGCTTGGGGGACAGGGGGTACAATGAGCAGTTCTTC
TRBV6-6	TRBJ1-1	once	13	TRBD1	CATLTGVNTEAFF	TGTGCCACCCTGACAGGGGTGAACACTGAAGCTTTCTTT
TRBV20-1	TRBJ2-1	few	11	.	CSARDLREQFF	TGCAGTGCTAGAGATCTGCGGGAGCAGTTCTTC
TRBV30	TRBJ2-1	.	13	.	CASKGGQGMGQFF	TGTGCCTCCAAAGGGGGGCAGGGGATGGGGCAGTTCTTC
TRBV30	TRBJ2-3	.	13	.	CAWGQRITDTQYF	TGTGCCTGGGGACAGAGGATCACAGATACGCAGTATTTT
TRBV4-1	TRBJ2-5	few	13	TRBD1	CASSQGQGETQYF	TGCGCCAGCAGCCAGGGACAGGGGGAGACCCAGTACTTC
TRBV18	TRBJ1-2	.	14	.	CASSPELEEDGYTF	TGTGCCAGCTCACCGGAGTTGGAAGAGGATGGCTACACCTTC
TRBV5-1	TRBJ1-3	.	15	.	CASSEETARGNTIYF	TGCGCCAGCAGCGAGGAAACGGCTAGGGGAAACACCATATATTTT
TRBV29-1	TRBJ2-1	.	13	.	CSVGLVFGNEQFF	TGCAGCGTCGGGCTAGTCTTTGGCAATGAGCAGTTCTTC
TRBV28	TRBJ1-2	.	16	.	CASRSLGGLANYGYTF	TGTGCCAGCAGGTCGCTAGGAGGACTAGCTAACTATGGCTACACCTTC
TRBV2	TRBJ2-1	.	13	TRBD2	CAGGRGGTDEQFF	TGTGCCGGCGGGCGCGGGGGGACGGATGAGCAGTTCTTC
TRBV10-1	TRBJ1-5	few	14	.	CASSAGTGDQPQHF	TGCGCCAGCAGTGCCGGGACGGGCGATCAGCCCCAGCATTTT
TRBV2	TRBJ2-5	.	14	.	CASTGREGLETQYF	TGTGCCAGCACCGGCCGAGAGGGGTTAGAGACCCAGTACTTC